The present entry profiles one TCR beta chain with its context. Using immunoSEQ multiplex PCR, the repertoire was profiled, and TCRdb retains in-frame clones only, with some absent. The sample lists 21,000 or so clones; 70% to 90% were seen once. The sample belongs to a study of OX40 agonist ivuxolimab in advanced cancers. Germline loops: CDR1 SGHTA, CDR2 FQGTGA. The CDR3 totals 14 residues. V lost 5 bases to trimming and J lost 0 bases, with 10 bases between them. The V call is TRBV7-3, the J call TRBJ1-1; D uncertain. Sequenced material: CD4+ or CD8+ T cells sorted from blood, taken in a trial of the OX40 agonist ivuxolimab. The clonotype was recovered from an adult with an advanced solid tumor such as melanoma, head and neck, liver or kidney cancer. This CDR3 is CASSPGIMNTEAFF. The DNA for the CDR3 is TGTGCCAGCAGCCCCGGTATTATGAACACTGAAGCTTTCTTT.